Included here is one TCR beta chain sequence, with context. The data originate from a study of T cell changes during pregnancy in multiple sclerosis. Libraries were prepared by immunoSEQ multiplex PCR; TCRdb keeps only in-frame clonotypes and omits some of them. Of more than 65,000 clones in the sample, about 90% were seen once. This receptor was identified in a female donor with multiple sclerosis, enrolled in a pregnancy study. The sequenced sample was peripheral blood, obtained in the first trimester of pregnancy.

CDR3 amino acids: CASDSSGSPLEEQYF. For the CDR3, the DNA is TGTGCCAGCGATTCTAGCGGGAGTCCCCTAGAGGAGCAGTACTTC. V is TRBV28 and J is TRBJ2-7; 10 nucleotides agree with TRBD2. This CDR3 spans 15 amino acids. Germline V gene data show CDR1 as MDHEN and CDR2 as SYDVKM. The V gene end was trimmed by 8 bases and the J gene end by 7 bases; junction bases not matched to a gene: 14. Supplemented by reference TRBV28 and TRBJ2-7, the full variable domain reads DVKVTQSSRYLVKRTGEKVFLECVQDMDHENMFWYRQDPGLGLRLIYFSYDVKMKEKGDIPEGYSVSREKKERFSLILESASTNQTSMYLCASDSSGSPLEEQYFGPGTRLTVT.